Sequencing of this T cell receptor (beta chain) was carried out in a study of technical replicates of blood from a few donors. Sequencing was performed with immunoSEQ multiplex PCR; in TCRdb, only in-frame clones are kept and a portion is missing. Among around 56,000 clones listed, about 95% were seen once. This CDR3 is built from 11 residues. The ends were cut back, 6 bases at V and 4 bases at J, with 10 bases in the middle. Germline loops: CDR1 GTSNPN, CDR2 SVGIG (reference sequence). This receptor was taken from a human donor in good health. Some clones in this sample may be carry-over from other donors' samples. The sequencing sample was made of PBMCs. The chain recombines TRBV30 with TRBJ2-7, with no clear D. CDR3 loop: CACATGYEQYF. The DNA of the CDR3 is TGTGCCTGCGCTACCGGGTACGAGCAGTACTTC.